This TCR beta chain stems from a study of T cells in Graves' hyperthyroidism and ophthalmopathy. Patients were aged 18 to 65, had disease duration under 2 months, and had newly diagnosed hyperthyroidism. This sample holds PBMCs from 8.5 to 10 ml fresh peripheral blood. RNA transcripts were the template for amplifying TCR beta CDR3 regions. Researchers ran a first-round RT-PCR on the TCR CDR3 using the HTBI primer set. Using its own MiXCR run on the multiplex PCR reads, TCRdb lists one record per CDR3 protein. The data contain about 690,000 distinct CDR3 sequences, 17% of them singletons. V lost 6 bases and J lost 8, with 23 bases in between. Germline CDR1 reads SQVTM; CDR2 reads ANQGSEA. The CDR3 runs 16 residues.

The sequence derives from a man between 50 and 59 years old with Graves' hyperthyroidism. The genes are TRBV29-1 and TRBJ1-6; tentative D call: TRBD1 (6 bases). Sequenced: blood. CDR3 sequence: CSVVRVRTEEYSPLHF. The CDR3 nucleotides are TGCAGCGTAGTAAGGGTCCGGACAGAAGAGTATTCACCCCTCCACTTT.